This TCR beta chain originates from a study of blood T cell repertoires in COVID-19. CDR1 and CDR2 (germline): SGHAT, FQNNGV. The CDR3 extends over 15 amino acids. V shed 3 bases and J shed 6 bases, with 14 bases lying between them. In its sample, this clone was seen once. The assay was immunoSEQ multiplex PCR, and TCRdb's table has in-frame clones only and misses some. The sample lists 140,000 or so clones, 80% to 85% occurring once. The chain couples TRBV11-2 to TRBJ2-2; possibly TRBD2 for D (6 bases). What was sequenced was peripheral blood. This receptor was identified in a human donor in a cohort sampled during active COVID-19. In nucleotides, the CDR3 is TGTGCCAGCAGCTTCGGGTGGGGGGACCCCGGGGAGCTGTTTTTT. This codes for CASSFGWGDPGELFF.